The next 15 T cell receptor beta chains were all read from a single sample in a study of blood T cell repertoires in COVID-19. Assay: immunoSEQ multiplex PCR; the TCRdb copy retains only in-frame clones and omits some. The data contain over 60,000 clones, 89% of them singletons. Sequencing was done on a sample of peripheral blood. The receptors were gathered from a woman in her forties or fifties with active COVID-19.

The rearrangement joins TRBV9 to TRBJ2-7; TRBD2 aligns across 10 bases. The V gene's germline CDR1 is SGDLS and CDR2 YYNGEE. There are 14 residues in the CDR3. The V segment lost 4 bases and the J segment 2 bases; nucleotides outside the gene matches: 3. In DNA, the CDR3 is TGTGCCAGCAGCCTAAGCGGGAGGGCCTACGAGCAGTACTTC. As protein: CASSLSGRAYEQYF.

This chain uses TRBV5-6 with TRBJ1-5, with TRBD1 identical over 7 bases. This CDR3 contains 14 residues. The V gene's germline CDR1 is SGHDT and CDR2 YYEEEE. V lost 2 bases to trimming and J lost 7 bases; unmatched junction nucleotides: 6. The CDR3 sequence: CASSLRGREQPQHF. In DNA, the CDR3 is TGTGCCAGCAGCTTAAGGGGGCGCGAACAGCCCCAGCATTTT.

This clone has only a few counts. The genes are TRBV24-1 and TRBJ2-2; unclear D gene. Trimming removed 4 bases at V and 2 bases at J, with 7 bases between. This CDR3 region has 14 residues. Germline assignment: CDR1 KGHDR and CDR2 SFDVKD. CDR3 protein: CATSDNRNTGELFF. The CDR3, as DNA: TGTGCCACCAGTGACAACAGAAACACCGGGGAGCTGTTTTTT.

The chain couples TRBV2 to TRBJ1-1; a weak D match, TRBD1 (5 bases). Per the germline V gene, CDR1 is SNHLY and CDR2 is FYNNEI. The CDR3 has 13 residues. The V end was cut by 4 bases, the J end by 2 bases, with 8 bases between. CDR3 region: CASSGDRNTEAFF. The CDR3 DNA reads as TGTGCCAGCAGTGGAGACAGAAACACTGAAGCTTTCTTT.

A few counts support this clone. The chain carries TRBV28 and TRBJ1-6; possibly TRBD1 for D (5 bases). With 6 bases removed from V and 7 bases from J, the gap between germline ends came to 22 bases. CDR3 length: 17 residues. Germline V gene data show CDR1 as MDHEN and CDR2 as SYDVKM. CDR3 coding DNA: TGTGCCAGCAGGCTACGGACATTCAGTGGGAGGAATTCACCCCTCCACTTT. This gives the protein CASRLRTFSGRNSPLHF.

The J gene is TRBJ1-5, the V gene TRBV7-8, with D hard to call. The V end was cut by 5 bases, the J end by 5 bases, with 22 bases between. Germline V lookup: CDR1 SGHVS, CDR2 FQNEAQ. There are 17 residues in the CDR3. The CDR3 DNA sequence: TGTGCCAGCAGCCCCTCTGGTGGAGGGTGGGGTCATCAGCCCCAGCATTTT. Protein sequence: CASSPSGGGWGHQPQHF.

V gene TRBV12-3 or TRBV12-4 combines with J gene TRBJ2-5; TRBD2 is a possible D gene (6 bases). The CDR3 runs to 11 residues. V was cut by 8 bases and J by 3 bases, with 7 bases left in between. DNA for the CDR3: TGTGCCAGCCGGGAGAAAGAGACCCAGTACTTC. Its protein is CASREKETQYF.

CDR3 protein: CATGTSGAYEQYF. CDR3 sequence (DNA): TGTGCCACCGGGACTAGCGGAGCCTACGAGCAGTACTTC. This chain connects TRBV19 to TRBJ2-7; TRBD2 agrees at 11 bases. Germline V gene sequence: CDR1 LNHDA, CDR2 SQIVND (reference sequence). V lost 10 bases to trimming and J lost 2 bases; unmatched junction nucleotides: 4. This CDR3 is 13 amino acids long.

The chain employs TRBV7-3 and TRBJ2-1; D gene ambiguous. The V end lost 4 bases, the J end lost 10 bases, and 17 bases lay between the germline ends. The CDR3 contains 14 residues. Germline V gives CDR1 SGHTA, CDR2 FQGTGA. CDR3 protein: CASSSIERPLEQFF. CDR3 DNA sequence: TGTGCCAGCAGCTCCATCGAGAGGCCTTTGGAGCAGTTCTTC.

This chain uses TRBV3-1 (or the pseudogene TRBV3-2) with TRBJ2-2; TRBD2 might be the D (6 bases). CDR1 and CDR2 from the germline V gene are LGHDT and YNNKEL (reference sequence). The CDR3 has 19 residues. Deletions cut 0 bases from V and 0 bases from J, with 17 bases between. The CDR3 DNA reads TGTGCCAGCAGCCAAGATATAAACGCGGGACTTTCGAACACCGGGGAGCTGTTTTTT. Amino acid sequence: CASSQDINAGLSNTGELFF.

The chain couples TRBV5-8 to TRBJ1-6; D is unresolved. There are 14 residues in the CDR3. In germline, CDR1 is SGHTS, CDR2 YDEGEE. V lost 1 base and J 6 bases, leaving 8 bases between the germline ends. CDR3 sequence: CASSLRRFNSPLHF. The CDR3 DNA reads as TGTGCCAGCAGCTTGCGGAGATTTAATTCACCCCTCCACTTT.

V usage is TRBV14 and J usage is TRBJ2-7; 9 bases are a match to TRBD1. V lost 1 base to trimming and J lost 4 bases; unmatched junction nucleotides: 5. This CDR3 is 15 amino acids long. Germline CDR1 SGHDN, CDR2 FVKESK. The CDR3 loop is CASSQGGTGLYEQYF. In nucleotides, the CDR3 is TGTGCCAGCAGCCAAGGCGGGACAGGGTTGTACGAGCAGTACTTC.

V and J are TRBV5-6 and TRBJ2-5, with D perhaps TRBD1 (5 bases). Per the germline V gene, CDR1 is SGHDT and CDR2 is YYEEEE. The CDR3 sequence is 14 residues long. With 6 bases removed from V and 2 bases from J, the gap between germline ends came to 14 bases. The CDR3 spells CASTLGRTQETQYF. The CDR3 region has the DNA TGTGCCAGCACCCTGGGGCGGACGCAAGAGACCCAGTACTTC.

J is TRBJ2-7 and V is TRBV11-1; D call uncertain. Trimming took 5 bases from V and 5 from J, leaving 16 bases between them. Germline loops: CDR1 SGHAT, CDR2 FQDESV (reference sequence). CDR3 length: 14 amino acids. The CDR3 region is CASSQDSPTHEQYF. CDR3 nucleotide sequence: TGTGCCAGCAGCCAGGATTCGCCTACCCACGAGCAGTACTTC.

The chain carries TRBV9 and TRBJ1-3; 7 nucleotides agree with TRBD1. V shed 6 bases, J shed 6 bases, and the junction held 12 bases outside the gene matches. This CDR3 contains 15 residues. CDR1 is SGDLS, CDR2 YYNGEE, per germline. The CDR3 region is CASNPGGGHENTIYF. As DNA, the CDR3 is TGTGCCAGCAACCCCGGAGGGGGCCACGAAAACACCATATATTTT.